This T cell receptor (beta chain) emerged from a study of beta chain features in type 1 diabetes. General study findings and limits: Comparison showed that naive, central memory and Treg TCRB repertoires appeared more similar among patients than among healthy donors. In all four CD4+ subsets, TCRB CDR3 length was significantly, moderately reduced in type 1 diabetes.

This clone was observed a few times. The antigen is not known. The investigators reverse transcribed all of the isolated RNA, so they sequenced expressed TCRB transcripts. TCRdb's copy holds only in-frame clones and misses some; the assay was immunoSEQ multiplex PCR. Here the sample spans approximately 270,000 clones, roughly 13% being singletons. CDR1 and CDR2 (germline): SGDLS, YYNGEE. This CDR3 has 14 amino acids. The trim removed 3 bases at V and 6 bases at J, leaving 9 bases unmatched. Sample: naive CD4+ T cells from blood. The chain is built from TRBV9 and TRBJ2-7, with 7 bases lining up with TRBD1. This TCR was recovered from a man in his thirties or forties with type 1 diabetes. CDR3 bases: TGTGCCAGCAGCGCAACAGGGGAAAGGGCCGAGCAGTACTTC. Translated: CASSATGERAEQYF.